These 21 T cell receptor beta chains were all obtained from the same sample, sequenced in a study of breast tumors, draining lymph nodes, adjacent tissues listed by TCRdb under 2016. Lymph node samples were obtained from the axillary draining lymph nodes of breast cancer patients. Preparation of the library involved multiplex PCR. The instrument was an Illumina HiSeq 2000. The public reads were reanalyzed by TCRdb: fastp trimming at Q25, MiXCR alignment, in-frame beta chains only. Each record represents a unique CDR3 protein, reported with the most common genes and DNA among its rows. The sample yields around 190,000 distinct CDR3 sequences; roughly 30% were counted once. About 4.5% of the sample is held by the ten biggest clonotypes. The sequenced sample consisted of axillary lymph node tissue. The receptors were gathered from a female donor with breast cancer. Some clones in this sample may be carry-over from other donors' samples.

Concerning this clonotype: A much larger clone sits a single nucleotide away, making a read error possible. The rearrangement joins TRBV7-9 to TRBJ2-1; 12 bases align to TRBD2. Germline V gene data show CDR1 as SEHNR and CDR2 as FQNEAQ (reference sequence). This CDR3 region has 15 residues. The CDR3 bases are TGTGCCAGCAGCCCCGTTCTAGCGGGAGGGGATGAGCAGCTCTTC. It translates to CASSPVLAGGDEQLF.

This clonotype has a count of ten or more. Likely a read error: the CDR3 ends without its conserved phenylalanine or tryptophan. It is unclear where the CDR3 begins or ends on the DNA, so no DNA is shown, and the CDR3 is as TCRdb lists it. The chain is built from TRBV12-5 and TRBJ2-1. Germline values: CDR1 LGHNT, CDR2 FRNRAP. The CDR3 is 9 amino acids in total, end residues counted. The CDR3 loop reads CASGWPASL.

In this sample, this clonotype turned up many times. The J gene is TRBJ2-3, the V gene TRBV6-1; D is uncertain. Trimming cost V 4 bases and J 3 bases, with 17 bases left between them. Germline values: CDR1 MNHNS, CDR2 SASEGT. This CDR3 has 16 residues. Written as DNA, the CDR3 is TGTGCCAGCAGTGCCCCCCAGGTGTGGGAAACAGATACGCAGTATTTT. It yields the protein CASSAPQVWETDTQYF.

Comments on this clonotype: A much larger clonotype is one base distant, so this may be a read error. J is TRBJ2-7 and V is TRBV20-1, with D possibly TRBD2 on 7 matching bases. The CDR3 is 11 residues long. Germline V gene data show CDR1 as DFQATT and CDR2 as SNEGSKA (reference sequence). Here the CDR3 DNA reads TGCAGTGCTAGAGGGACCGGGGGGCAGTCCTTC. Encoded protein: CSARGTGGQSF.

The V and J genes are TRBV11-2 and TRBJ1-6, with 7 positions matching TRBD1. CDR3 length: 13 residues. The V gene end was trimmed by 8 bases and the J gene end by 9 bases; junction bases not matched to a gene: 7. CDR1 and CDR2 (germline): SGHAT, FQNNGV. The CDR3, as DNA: TGTGCCAGCCGAGGACAGGTCGGTTCACCCCTCCACTTT. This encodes CASRGQVGSPLHF.

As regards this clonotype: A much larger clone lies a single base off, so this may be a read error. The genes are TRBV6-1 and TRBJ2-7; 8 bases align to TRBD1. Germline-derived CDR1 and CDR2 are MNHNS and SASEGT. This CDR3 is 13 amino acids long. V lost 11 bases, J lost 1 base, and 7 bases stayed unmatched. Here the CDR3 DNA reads TGTGCCCTCGGCCGGACAGGGTCCTACGAGCAGTACTTC. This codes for CALGRTGSYEQYF.

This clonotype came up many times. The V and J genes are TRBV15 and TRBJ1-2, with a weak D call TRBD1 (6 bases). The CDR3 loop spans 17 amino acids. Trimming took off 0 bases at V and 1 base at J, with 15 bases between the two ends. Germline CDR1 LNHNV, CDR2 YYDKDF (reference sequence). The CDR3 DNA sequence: TGTGCCACCAGCAGAGATAGGCCTCAACAGGGTAACTATGGCTACACCTTC. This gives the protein CATSRDRPQQGNYGYTF. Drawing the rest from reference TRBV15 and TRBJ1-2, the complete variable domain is DAMVIQNPRYQVTQFGKPVTLSCSQTLNHNVMYWYQQKSSQAPKLLFHYYDKDFNNEADTPDNFQSRRPNTSFCFLDIRSPGLGDTAMYLCATSRDRPQQGNYGYTFGSGTRLTVV.

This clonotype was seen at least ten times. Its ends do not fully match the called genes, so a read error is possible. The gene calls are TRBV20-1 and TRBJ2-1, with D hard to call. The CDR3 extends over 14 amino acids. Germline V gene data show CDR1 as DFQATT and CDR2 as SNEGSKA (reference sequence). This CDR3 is CSAIWYRSYTEQFF. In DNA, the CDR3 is TGCAGTGCTATCTGGTACCGGTCCTACACTGAGCAGTTCTTC.

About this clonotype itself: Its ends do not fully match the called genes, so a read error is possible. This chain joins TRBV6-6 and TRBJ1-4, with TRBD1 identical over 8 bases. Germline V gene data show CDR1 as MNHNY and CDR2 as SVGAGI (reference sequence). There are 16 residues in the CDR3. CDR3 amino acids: CASSHSGQGGNEKLFF. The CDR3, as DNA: TGTGCCAGCAGTCACTCAGGACAGGGCGGTAATGAAAAACTGTTTTTT.

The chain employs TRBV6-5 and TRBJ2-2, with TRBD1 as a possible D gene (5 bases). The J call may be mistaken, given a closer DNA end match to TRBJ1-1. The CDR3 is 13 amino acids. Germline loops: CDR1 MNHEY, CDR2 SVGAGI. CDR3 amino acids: CASSRGPNTEAFF. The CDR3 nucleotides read TGTGCCAGCAGTCGGGGACCAAACACTGAAGCTTTCTTT.

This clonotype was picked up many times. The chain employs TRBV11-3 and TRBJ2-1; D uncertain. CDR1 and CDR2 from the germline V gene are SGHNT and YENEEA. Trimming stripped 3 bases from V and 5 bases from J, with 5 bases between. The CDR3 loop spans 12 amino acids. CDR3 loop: CASSFVNNEQFF. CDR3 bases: TGTGCCAGCAGCTTCGTAAACAATGAGCAGTTCTTC.

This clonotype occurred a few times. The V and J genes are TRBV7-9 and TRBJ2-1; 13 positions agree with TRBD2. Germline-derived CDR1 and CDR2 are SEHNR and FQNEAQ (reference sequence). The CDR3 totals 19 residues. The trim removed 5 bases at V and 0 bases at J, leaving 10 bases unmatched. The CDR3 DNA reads TGTGCCAGCAGCGCCTTACTAGCGGGAGGGCCCAGCTCCTACAATGAGCAGTTCTTC. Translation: CASSALLAGGPSSYNEQFF. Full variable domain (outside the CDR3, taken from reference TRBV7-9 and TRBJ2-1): DTGVSQNPRHKITKRGQNVTFRCDPISEHNRLYWYRQTLGQGPEFLTYFQNEAQLEKSRLLSDRFSAERPKGSFSTLEIQRTEQGDSAMYLCASSALLAGGPSSYNEQFFGPGTRLTVL.

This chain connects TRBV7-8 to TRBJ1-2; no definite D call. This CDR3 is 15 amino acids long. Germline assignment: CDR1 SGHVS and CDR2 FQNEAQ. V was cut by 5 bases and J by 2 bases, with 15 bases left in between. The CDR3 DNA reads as TGTGCCAGCAGCCACCTCCGGAGGAGAAACTATGGCTACACCTTC. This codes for CASSHLRRRNYGYTF. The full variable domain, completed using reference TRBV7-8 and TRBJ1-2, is GAGVSQSPRYKVAKRGQDVALRCDPISGHVSLFWYQQALGQGPEFLTYFQNEAQLDKSGLPSDRFFAERPEGSVSTLKIQRTQQEDSAVYLCASSHLRRRNYGYTFGSGTRLTVV.

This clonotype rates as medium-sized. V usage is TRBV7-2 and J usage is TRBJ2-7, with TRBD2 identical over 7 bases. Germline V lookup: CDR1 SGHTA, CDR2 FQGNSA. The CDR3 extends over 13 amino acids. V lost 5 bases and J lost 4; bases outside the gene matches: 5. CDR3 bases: TGTGCCAGCAGCCGGGACTATAGATACGAGCAGTACTTC. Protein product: CASSRDYRYEQYF.

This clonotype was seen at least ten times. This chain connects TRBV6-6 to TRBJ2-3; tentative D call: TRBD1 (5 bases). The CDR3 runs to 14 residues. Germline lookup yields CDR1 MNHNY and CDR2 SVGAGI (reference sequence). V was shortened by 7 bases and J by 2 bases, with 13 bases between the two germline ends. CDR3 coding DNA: TGTGCCAGCAATCCCGCAGGGCCCACAGATACGCAGTATTTT. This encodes CASNPAGPTDTQYF.

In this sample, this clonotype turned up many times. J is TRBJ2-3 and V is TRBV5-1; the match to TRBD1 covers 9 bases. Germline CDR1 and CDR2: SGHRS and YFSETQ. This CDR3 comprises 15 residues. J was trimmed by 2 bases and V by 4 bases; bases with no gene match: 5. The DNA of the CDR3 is TGCGCCAGCAGCCCCGGACAGGGGTTCACAGATACGCAGTATTTT. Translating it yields CASSPGQGFTDTQYF.

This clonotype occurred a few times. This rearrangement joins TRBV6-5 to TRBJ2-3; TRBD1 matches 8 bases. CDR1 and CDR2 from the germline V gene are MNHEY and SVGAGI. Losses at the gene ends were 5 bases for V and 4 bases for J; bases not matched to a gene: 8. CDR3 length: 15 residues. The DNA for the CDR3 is TGTGCCAGCAGTCCAGAAGACAGGGGTTCAGATACGCAGTATTTT. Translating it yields CASSPEDRGSDTQYF.

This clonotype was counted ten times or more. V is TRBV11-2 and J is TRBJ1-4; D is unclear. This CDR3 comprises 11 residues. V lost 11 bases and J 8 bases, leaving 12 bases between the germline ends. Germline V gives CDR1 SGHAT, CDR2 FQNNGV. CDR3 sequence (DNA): TGTGCCTCGTCGGTTAGCGAAAAACTGTTTTTT. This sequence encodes CASSVSEKLFF.

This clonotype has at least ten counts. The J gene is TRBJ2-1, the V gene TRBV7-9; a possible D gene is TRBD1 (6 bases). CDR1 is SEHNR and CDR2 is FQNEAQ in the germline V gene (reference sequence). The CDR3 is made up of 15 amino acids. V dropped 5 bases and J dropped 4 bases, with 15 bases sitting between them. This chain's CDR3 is CASSPTRTAYNEQFF. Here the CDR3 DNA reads TGTGCCAGCAGCCCAACCCGGACAGCATACAATGAGCAGTTCTTC.

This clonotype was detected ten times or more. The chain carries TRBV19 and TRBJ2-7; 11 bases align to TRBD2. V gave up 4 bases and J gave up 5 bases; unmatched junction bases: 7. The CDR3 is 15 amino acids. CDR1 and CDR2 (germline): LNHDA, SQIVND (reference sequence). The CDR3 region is CASSTLAGGQNEQYF. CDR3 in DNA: TGTGCCAGTAGTACCTTAGCGGGGGGGCAAAACGAGCAGTACTTC.

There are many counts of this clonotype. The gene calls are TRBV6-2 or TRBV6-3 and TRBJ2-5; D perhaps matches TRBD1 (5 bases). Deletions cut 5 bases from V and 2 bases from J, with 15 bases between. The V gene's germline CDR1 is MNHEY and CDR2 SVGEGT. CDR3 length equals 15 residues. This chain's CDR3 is CASSPPTGPQETQYF. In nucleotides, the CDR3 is TGTGCCAGCAGTCCGCCCACAGGTCCGCAAGAGACCCAGTACTTC.